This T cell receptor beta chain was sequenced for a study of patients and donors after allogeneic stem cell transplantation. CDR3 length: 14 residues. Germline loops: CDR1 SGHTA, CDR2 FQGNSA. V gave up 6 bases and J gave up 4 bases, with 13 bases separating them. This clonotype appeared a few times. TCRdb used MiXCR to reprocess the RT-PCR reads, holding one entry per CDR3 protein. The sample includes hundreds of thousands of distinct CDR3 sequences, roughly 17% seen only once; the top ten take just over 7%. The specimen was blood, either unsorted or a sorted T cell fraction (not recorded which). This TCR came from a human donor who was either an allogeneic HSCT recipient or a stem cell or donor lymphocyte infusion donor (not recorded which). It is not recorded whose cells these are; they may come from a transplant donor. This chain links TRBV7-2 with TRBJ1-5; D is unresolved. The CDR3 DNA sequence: TGTGCCAGCAGTCCCGGGAGTCGGAATCAGCCCCAGCATTTT. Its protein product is CASSPGSRNQPQHF. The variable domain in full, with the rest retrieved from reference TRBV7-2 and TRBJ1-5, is GAGVSQSPSNKVTEKGKDVELRCDPISGHTALYWYRQSLGQGLEFLIYFQGNSAPDKSGLPSDRFSAERTGGSVSTLTIQRTQQEDSAVYLCASSPGSRNQPQHFGDGTRLSIL.